This TCR beta chain was identified during a study of human T cells and chemical hapten exposure. On the study more broadly: Diphenylcyclopropenone, dosed weekly to the scalp, was given to patients throughout the approximately 25-week study. Small volume differences among pooled libraries mainly caused per-sample TCR yield variation.

Study outcomes and limitations: Sensitizing to DPC left TCRs with a frequency above 1 in 1000 unaltered.

In the original analysis: Per-sample TCR counts ranged from roughly 20,000 to 750,000, median around 96,000. TCRdb reprocessed the RACE reads via MiXCR and lists one record per CDR3 protein. In this record, the V and J calls reflect TCRdb's handling and not the investigators' own analysis. The sample yields 90,000 to 120,000 distinct CDR3 sequences, approximately 9.9% seen once. This clonotype was seen at least ten times. Its antigen is still unknown. The time point was: patch test 1, 2 weeks after DPC sensitization. Treatment described: therapeutic diphenylcyclopropenone sensitization with weekly scalp DPC. After removal of 4 bases from V and 5 bases from J, the junction contained 6 bases not matched to a gene. Germline lookup yields CDR1 MNHEY and CDR2 SVGEGT. The CDR3 is 14 residues long.

The specimen comprised whole blood, sampled in connection with sensitization to the hapten diphenylcyclopropenone (DPC). This TCR was sampled from a middle-aged woman with alopecia areata. Some clones in this sample may be carry-over from other donors' samples. J is TRBJ2-3 and V is TRBV6-2 or TRBV6-3; 7 bases line up with TRBD2. The CDR3 here is CASSSNSGGDTQYF. CDR3 bases: TGTGCCAGCAGTTCCAACTCGGGGGGAGATACGCAGTATTTT.